The following is a TCR beta chain sequence with its context. Participants came from about two dozen US areas, aged about 18 to 95 years. Cohorts were determined from participant-reported clinical history. Germline-derived CDR1 and CDR2 are MNHEY and SMNVEV (reference sequence). This CDR3 contains 12 residues. V dropped 6 bases and J dropped 8 bases, with 13 bases sitting between them. The repertoire was sequenced with immunoSEQ multiplex PCR; TCRdb's copy has only in-frame clones and lacks some. The repertoire holds more than 300,000 clones, with around nine tenths as singletons. This sample is drawn from a study of blood T cell repertoires in COVID-19. About the study: T cells, B-cell-depleted T cells, or PBMCs supplied cDNA or gDNA.

Sequences were obtained from PBMCs or T cells enriched from blood (not recorded which). This sequence originates from a woman between 25 and 40 years old who had been exposed to COVID-19. This chain connects TRBV27 to TRBJ1-2; maybe TRBD1 (5 bases). CDR3 sequence (DNA): TGTGCCAGCAGAAACAGGCTCGGGGGCTACACCTTC. It codes for CASRNRLGGYTF.